Shown below are 11 T cell receptor beta chains from a single sample sequenced in a study of shared clonotypes between healthy human individuals. Here immunoSEQ multiplex PCR was the method, and the copy in TCRdb shows in-frame clones only, minus some. The table records 630,000 or so clones, more than 95% of them present only once. In the naive CD8 group, cells lacked CD45RO and were positively selected for CCR7, so terminally differentiated effector memory CD45RA+ cells were left out. Source material: naive CD8+ T cells sorted from blood. The receptors were gathered from a man aged 25-40 years in good health.

The CDR3, as DNA: TGTGCCAGCAGTCCCATGAGGGACATTAGTTTTCTCTACGAGCAGTACTTC. Its translation is CASSPMRDISFLYEQYF. The chain links TRBV28 to TRBJ2-7; D may be TRBD1 (6 bases). Trimming shortened V by 5 bases and J by 3 bases, and 23 bases separated the two germline ends. CDR1 is MDHEN, CDR2 SYDVKM, per germline. The CDR3 runs 17 residues.

In nucleotides, the CDR3 is TGTGCCACGTCCCTTTCGACAGGGAGGACCCAGCATTTT. Translating gives CATSLSTGRTQHF. The V call is TRBV6-1, the J call TRBJ1-5, with 7 bases matching TRBD1. Germline V gene sequence: CDR1 MNHNS, CDR2 SASEGT. The CDR3 is 13 residues long. With 10 bases clipped from V and 11 bases from J, the junction kept 14 bases outside the gene matches.

V usage is TRBV28 and J usage is TRBJ2-7, with unresolved D. CDR1 is MDHEN and CDR2 is SYDVKM in the germline V gene. V was pared by 5 bases and J by 0 bases, with 14 bases between. CDR3 length: 15 residues. The CDR3 sequence is CASSSPRLSSYEQYF. CDR3 nucleotide sequence: TGTGCCAGCAGTAGTCCTCGACTCTCCTCCTACGAGCAGTACTTC.

This chain connects TRBV7-6 to TRBJ1-2; possible D gene TRBD1, 5 bases. CDR1 SGHVS and CDR2 FNYEAQ come from the germline V gene. Trimming removed 7 bases from V and 4 bases from J, with 13 bases in between. CDR3 length equals 13 residues. CDR3 sequence (DNA): TGTGCCAGCAATCCCGGGGCCGGCTATGGCTACACCTTC. Translating it yields CASNPGAGYGYTF.

This chain joins TRBV4-2 and TRBJ1-1, with a weak D call TRBD1 (6 bases). Germline CDR1 and CDR2: LGHNA and YNFKEQ. V lost 3 bases and J 1 base, leaving 12 bases between the germline ends. The CDR3 is 15 residues long. The CDR3 region has the DNA TGTGCCAGCAGCCATACTTCGGACAGGAACACTGAAGCTTTCTTT. It yields the protein CASSHTSDRNTEAFF.

The gene calls are TRBV7-9 and TRBJ2-1; D not certain. Trimming took 5 bases from V and 8 from J, leaving 13 bases between them. This CDR3 spans 13 amino acids. The germline V gene has CDR1 SEHNR and CDR2 FQNEAQ (reference sequence). CDR3 in amino acids: CASSRLGGDEQFF. Here the CDR3 DNA reads TGTGCCAGCAGCCGCCTTGGCGGCGATGAGCAGTTCTTC.

The DNA for the CDR3 is TGTGCCACCGACACGGGCTATGGCTACACCTTC. This sequence encodes CATDTGYGYTF. This rearrangement joins TRBV28 to TRBJ1-2, with D unresolved. Trimming removed 10 bases at V and 4 bases at J, with 10 bases between. The CDR3 has 11 amino acids. Germline V gene data show CDR1 as MDHEN and CDR2 as SYDVKM.

The chain uses TRBV7-9 and TRBJ2-2, with 7 bases aligning to TRBD1. Germline V lookup: CDR1 SEHNR, CDR2 FQNEAQ (reference sequence). This CDR3 region has 17 residues. Unmatched junction bases numbered 6, after V lost 2 bases and J lost 0 bases. Here the CDR3 reads CASSLYPGTANTGELFF. The CDR3 DNA is TGTGCCAGCAGCTTATATCCCGGGACAGCGAACACCGGGGAGCTGTTTTTT.

The chain has TRBV9 and TRBJ2-3; TRBD2 might be the D (5 bases). Trimming pared 0 bases from V and 3 bases from J, leaving 11 bases between. CDR3 size: 15 residues. Germline values: CDR1 SGDLS, CDR2 YYNGEE. CDR3 DNA: TGTGCCAGCAGCGTAGAGGCTAGCTTAACAGATACGCAGTATTTT. Protein: CASSVEASLTDTQYF.

The V and J genes are TRBV28 and TRBJ2-7; 10 nucleotides line up with TRBD2. The ends lost 4 bases at V and 3 bases at J; junction bases unmatched: 6. The length of the CDR3 is 15 residues. Germline CDR1 reads MDHEN; CDR2 reads SYDVKM. CDR3 DNA sequence: TGTGCCAGCAGTTCAAGGACTAGCGGCTACTACGAGCAGTACTTC. Amino acid sequence: CASSSRTSGYYEQYF.

This clone came up once. J is TRBJ2-7 and V is TRBV27; 7 bases map to TRBD1. Germline CDR1 MNHEY, CDR2 SMNVEV (reference sequence). V shed 5 bases and J 3 bases; nucleotides not matched to a gene: 7. The CDR3 totals 14 residues. The CDR3 DNA sequence: TGTGCCAGCAGTCCGACAGGGACGGGCTACGAGCAGTACTTC. It specifies CASSPTGTGYEQYF.